Presented here are 19 T cell receptor beta chains from one specimen sequenced in a study of blood T cell repertoires in COVID-19. Profiled with immunoSEQ multiplex PCR; TCRdb holds only in-frame clones, not every one. The data hold 130,000 to 150,000 clones, with roughly 84% observed a single time. The material sequenced was PBMCs or T cells enriched from blood (not recorded which). The receptors here all came from a woman aged 50 to 65 who had been exposed to COVID-19.

The chain joins TRBV7-9 to TRBJ1-2; D is unresolved. CDR1 is SEHNR and CDR2 is FQNEAQ in the germline V gene (reference sequence). V lost 2 bases, J lost 2 bases, and 6 bases lay in between. CDR3 length: 13 residues. CDR3 bases: TGTGCCAGCAGCTTACCACAGAACTATGGCTACACCTTC. It is translated as CASSLPQNYGYTF.

The J gene is TRBJ1-2, the V gene TRBV5-6; 8 positions agree with TRBD1. Unmatched junction bases numbered 10, after V lost 5 bases and J lost 10 bases. The CDR3 consists of 13 residues. CDR1 is SGHDT and CDR2 is YYEEEE in the germline V gene. The CDR3 bases are TGTGCCAGCAGAGCGGACAGGGAGAAGCCCTACACCTTC. Translated, it gives CASRADREKPYTF.

The rearrangement links TRBV6-6 to TRBJ1-4; possibly TRBD1 for D (6 bases). The length of the CDR3 is 16 residues. Germline CDR1 is MNHNY and CDR2 is SVGAGI (reference sequence). Trimming took 4 bases from V and 3 from J, leaving 15 bases between them. CDR3 protein: CASSSATGLANEKLFF. The CDR3 nucleotides are TGTGCCAGCAGTTCAGCCACAGGGTTGGCTAATGAAAAACTGTTTTTT.

Notes on this clone: Other DNA sequences from this sample encode an identical CDR3 as well. The J gene is TRBJ2-3, the V gene TRBV18; 10 nucleotides match TRBD2. Per germline, CDR1 KGHSH and CDR2 LQKENI. J lost 3 bases, V lost 5 bases, and 8 bases had no gene match. This CDR3 contains 16 residues. As DNA, the CDR3 is TGTGCCAGCTCAGCATCTCCTAGCGGGAGTACAGATACGCAGTATTTT. Protein product: CASSASPSGSTDTQYF.

This chain uses TRBV12-3 or TRBV12-4 with TRBJ1-2; D possibly corresponds to TRBD1 (5 bases). Trimming pared 3 bases from V and 6 bases from J, leaving 8 bases between. This CDR3 comprises 12 residues. The CDR3 region is CASSFPGHGYTF. CDR3 DNA: TGTGCCAGCAGTTTCCCAGGGCATGGCTACACCTTC.

The rearrangement joins TRBV2 to TRBJ1-6; 7 bases are a match to TRBD1. Germline V gene data show CDR1 as SNHLY and CDR2 as FYNNEI. V dropped 4 bases and J dropped 7; count of bases not matched to a gene: 4. This CDR3 comprises 14 residues. The CDR3 region has the DNA TGTGCCAGCAGTGCCCGGGACAGCAATTCACCCCTCCACTTT. This sequence encodes CASSARDSNSPLHF.

The chain couples TRBV19 to TRBJ1-5; D call uncertain. V was pared by 1 base and J by 1 base, with 8 bases between. The germline gives CDR1 LNHDA, CDR2 SQIVND (reference sequence). The CDR3 has 15 amino acids. The CDR3 nucleotides read TGTGCCAGTAGTATAGGTACGGTAAGCAATCAGCCCCAGCATTTT. Its translation: CASSIGTVSNQPQHF.

The chain carries TRBV6-5 and TRBJ1-4; possible D gene TRBD1, 6 bases. The CDR3 contains 14 residues. Trimming shortened V by 5 bases and J by 5 bases, and 12 bases separated the two germline ends. The germline V gene encodes CDR1 MNHEY and CDR2 SVGAGI. The DNA for the CDR3 is TGTGCCAGCAGTCCAGGGGCGGCGAATGAAAAACTGTTTTTT. Translating it yields CASSPGAANEKLFF.

This clone has more than one count but fewer than ten. V usage is TRBV10-3 and J usage is TRBJ2-4; possible D gene TRBD1, 6 bases. The CDR3 consists of 17 residues. The germline CDR1 and CDR2 sequences are ENHRY and SYGVKD. V was shortened by 2 bases and J by 3 bases, with 17 bases between the two germline ends. In DNA form, the CDR3 reads TGTGCCATCAGTGAGGAGGGGGTAGGTGCGGGCAAAAACATTCAGTACTTC. Its translation: CAISEEGVGAGKNIQYF.

The J gene is TRBJ2-3, the V gene TRBV7-2, with no clear D. Trimming shortened V by 5 bases and J by 2 bases, and 5 bases separated the two germline ends. The CDR3 is 12 amino acids. CDR1 and CDR2 (germline): SGHTA, FQGNSA. The CDR3 here is CASSPFTDTQYF. As DNA, the CDR3 is TGTGCCAGCAGCCCATTCACAGATACGCAGTATTTT.

This chain uses TRBV19 with TRBJ1-1; D not resolved. The CDR3 is 14 amino acids. Per germline, CDR1 LNHDA and CDR2 SQIVND (reference sequence). V lost 2 bases and J 5 bases, leaving 12 bases between the germline ends. CDR3 DNA sequence: TGTGCCAGTAGTATACGGGTGGTTGGGACTGAAGCTTTCTTT. As protein: CASSIRVVGTEAFF.

The chain combines TRBV7-6 with TRBJ1-4, with D possibly TRBD1 on 6 matching bases. The CDR3 extends over 14 amino acids. With 3 bases removed from V and 7 bases from J, the gap between germline ends came to 12 bases. Germline lookup yields CDR1 SGHVS and CDR2 FNYEAQ. The CDR3 reads CASSFTRGFEKLFF. The CDR3 coding sequence is TGTGCCAGCAGCTTCACCAGGGGTTTTGAAAAACTGTTTTTT. The complete variable domain, with remaining parts taken from reference TRBV7-6 and TRBJ1-4, reads GAGVSQSPRYKVTKRGQDVALRCDPISGHVSLYWYRQALGQGPEFLTYFNYEAQQDKSGLPNDRFSAERPEGSISTLTIQRTEQRDSAMYRCASSFTRGFEKLFFGSGTQLSVL.

This chain joins TRBV19 and TRBJ1-6, with 8 bases fitting TRBD1. V dropped 8 bases and J dropped 9; count of bases not matched to a gene: 18. Germline CDR1 reads LNHDA; CDR2 reads SQIVND (reference sequence). CDR3 length: 17 residues. CDR3 residues: CASSGGQGGLKGSPLHF. For the CDR3, the DNA is TGTGCCAGTTCGGGTGGACAGGGAGGTTTAAAGGGTTCACCCCTCCACTTT.

The gene calls are TRBV7-6 and TRBJ2-1; 7 bases match TRBD1. With 5 bases clipped from V and 0 bases from J, the junction kept 10 bases outside the gene matches. In germline, CDR1 is SGHVS, CDR2 FNYEAQ. The CDR3 length is 17 residues. The CDR3 here is CASSLRTGQSSYNEQFF. In DNA form, the CDR3 reads TGTGCCAGCAGCCTCCGGACAGGCCAAAGCTCCTACAATGAGCAGTTCTTC.

A note on this clone: Other DNA sequences within the sample encode an identical CDR3. This chain links TRBV19 with TRBJ2-7; maybe TRBD2 (5 bases). Germline loops: CDR1 LNHDA, CDR2 SQIVND (reference sequence). The CDR3 has 14 amino acids. The V end was cut by 3 bases, the J end by 2 bases, with 11 bases between. CDR3 DNA sequence: TGTGCCAGTAGTATCGAGGGTGGGACCTACGAGCAGTACTTC. Protein product: CASSIEGGTYEQYF.

The V call is TRBV6-4, the J call TRBJ2-1; D unresolved. CDR3 length: 13 amino acids. Trimming cost V 2 bases and J 4 bases, with 6 bases left between them. Germline-derived CDR1 and CDR2 are MRHNA and SNTAGT. CDR3 nucleotides: TGTGCCAGCAGTGACCAAGAGTACAATGAGCAGTTCTTC. Amino acids: CASSDQEYNEQFF.

J is TRBJ1-5 and V is TRBV10-3, with TRBD1 identical over 7 bases. The CDR3 consists of 14 residues. V dropped 10 bases and J dropped 4; count of bases not matched to a gene: 10. Per germline, CDR1 ENHRY and CDR2 SYGVKD. CDR3 nucleotide sequence: TGTGCCACCGATACAGGGGATGGGAATCAGCCCCAGCATTTT. This encodes CATDTGDGNQPQHF.

The chain carries TRBV12-5 and TRBJ2-7; a possible D gene is TRBD2 (6 bases). The CDR3 length is 17 residues. V shed 5 bases and J shed 2 bases, with 22 bases lying between them. Germline CDR1 is LGHNT and CDR2 is FRNRAP. DNA for the CDR3: TGTGCTAGTGGTCTAGCCTCTGGTAGCGGAACAGCCTACGAGCAGTACTTC. This sequence encodes CASGLASGSGTAYEQYF.

V gene TRBV6-5 combines with J gene TRBJ2-1; the D gene is possibly TRBD1 (8 bases). This CDR3 has 15 amino acids. Germline lookup yields CDR1 MNHEY and CDR2 SVGAGI. The V end was cut by 4 bases, the J end by 3 bases, with 13 bases between. CDR3 in amino acids: CASSLSGTGYNEQFF. The DNA for the CDR3 is TGTGCCAGCAGTTTGAGCGGGACAGGCTACAATGAGCAGTTCTTC.